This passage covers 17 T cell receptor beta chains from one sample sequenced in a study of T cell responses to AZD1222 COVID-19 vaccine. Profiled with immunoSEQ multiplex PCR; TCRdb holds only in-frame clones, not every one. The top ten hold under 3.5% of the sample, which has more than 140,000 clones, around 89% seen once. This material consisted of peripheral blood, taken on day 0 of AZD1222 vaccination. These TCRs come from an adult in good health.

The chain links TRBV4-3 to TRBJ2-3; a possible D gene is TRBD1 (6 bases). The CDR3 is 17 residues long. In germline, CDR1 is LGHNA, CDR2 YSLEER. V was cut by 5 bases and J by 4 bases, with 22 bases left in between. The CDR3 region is CASSIRTDSTRSDTQYF. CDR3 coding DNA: TGCGCCAGCAGCATCCGGACAGATTCTACTAGATCAGATACGCAGTATTTT.

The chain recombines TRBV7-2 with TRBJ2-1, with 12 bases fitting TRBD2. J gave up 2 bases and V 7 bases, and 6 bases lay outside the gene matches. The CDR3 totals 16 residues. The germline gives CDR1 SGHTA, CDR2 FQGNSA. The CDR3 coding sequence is TGTGCCAGCACCTCGAGACTAGCGGGAGCCTACAATGAGCAGTTCTTC. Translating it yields CASTSRLAGAYNEQFF.

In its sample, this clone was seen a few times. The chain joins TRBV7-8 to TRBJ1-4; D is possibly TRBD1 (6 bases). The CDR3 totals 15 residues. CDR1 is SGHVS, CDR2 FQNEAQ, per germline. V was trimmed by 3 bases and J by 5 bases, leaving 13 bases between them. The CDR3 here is CASSFSGVLNEKLFF. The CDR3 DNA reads TGTGCCAGCAGCTTTTCAGGGGTACTCAATGAAAAACTGTTTTTT.

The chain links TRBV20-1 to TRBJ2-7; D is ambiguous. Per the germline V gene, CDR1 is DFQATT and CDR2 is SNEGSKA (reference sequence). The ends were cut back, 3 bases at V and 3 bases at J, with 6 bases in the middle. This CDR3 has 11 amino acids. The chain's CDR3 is CSASSGYEQYF. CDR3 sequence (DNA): TGCAGTGCTAGCTCAGGCTACGAGCAGTACTTC.

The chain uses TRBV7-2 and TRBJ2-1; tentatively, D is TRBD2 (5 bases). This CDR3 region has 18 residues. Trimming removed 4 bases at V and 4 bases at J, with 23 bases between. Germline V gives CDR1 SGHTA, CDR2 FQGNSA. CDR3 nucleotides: TGTGCCAGCAGCTCCCATGGTACGCGGGCTGGTTGGTACAATGAGCAGTTCTTC. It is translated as CASSSHGTRAGWYNEQFF.

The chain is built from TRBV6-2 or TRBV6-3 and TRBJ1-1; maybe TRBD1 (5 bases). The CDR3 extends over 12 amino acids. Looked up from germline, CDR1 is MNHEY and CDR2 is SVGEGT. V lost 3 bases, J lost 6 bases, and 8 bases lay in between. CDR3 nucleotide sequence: TGTGCCAGCAGTTATCGGGGGGCTGAAGCTTTCTTT. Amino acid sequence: CASSYRGAEAFF.

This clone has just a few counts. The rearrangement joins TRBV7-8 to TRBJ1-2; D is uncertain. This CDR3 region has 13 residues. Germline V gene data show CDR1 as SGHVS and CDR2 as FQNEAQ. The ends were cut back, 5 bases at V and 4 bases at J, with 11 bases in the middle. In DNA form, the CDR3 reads TGTGCCAGCAGCCTCTCGATCCTCTATGGCTACACCTTC. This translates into CASSLSILYGYTF.

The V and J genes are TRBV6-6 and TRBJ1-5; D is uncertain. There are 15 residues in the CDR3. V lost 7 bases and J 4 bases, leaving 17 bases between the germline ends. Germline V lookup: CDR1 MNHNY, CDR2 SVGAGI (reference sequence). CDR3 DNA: TGTGCCAGCACCTTTTCGGGCAGAGAAAATCAGCCCCAGCATTTT. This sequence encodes CASTFSGRENQPQHF.

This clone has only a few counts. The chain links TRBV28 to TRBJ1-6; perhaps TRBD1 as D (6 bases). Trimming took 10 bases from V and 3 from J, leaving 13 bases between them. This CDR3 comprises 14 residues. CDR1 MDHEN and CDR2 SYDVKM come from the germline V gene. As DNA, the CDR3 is TGTGCCACAACAGGACAGATCTATAATTCACCCCTCCACTTT. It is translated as CATTGQIYNSPLHF.

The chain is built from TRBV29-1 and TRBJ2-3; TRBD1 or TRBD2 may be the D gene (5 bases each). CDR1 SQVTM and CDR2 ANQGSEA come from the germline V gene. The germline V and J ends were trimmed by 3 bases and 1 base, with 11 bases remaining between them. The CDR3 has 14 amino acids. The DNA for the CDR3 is TGCAGCGTTGAGGGACCACAGGGCACAGATACGCAGTATTTT. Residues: CSVEGPQGTDTQYF.

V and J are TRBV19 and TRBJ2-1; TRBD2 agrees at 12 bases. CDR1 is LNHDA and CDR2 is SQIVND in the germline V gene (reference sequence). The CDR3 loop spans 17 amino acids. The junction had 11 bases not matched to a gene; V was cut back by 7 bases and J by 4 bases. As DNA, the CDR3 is TGTGCCAGTACCCAGATGGCGACTAGCGGGGGATACAATGAGCAGTTCTTC. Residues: CASTQMATSGGYNEQFF.

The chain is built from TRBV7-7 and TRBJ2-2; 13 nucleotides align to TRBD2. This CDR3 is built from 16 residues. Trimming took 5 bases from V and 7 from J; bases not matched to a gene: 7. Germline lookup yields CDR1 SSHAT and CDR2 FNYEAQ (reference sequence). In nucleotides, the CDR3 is TGTGCCAGCAGCCCTTCAGGACTAGCGGGAGTCGGGGAGCTGTTTTTT. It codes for CASSPSGLAGVGELFF.

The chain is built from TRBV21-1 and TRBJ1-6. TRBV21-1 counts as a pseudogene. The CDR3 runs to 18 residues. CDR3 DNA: TGTGCCAGCAGCAAAGCGGGTGGGCAGGGGAGGAAGAATTCACCCCTCCACTTT. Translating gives CASSKAGGQGRKNSPLHF.

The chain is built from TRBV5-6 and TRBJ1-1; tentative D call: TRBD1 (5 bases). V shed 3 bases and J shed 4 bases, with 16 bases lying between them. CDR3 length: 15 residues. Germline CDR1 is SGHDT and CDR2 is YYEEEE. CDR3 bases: TGTGCCAGCAGCTCTACCCCGGGACGGGGCACTGAAGCTTTCTTT. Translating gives CASSSTPGRGTEAFF.

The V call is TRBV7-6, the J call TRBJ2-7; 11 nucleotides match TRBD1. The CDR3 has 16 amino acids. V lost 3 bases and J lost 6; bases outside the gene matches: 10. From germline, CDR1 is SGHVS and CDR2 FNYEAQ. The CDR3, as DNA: TGTGCCAGCAGCTTTCGGGACAGGGGGACGCCGGGCGAGCAGTACTTC. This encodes CASSFRDRGTPGEQYF.

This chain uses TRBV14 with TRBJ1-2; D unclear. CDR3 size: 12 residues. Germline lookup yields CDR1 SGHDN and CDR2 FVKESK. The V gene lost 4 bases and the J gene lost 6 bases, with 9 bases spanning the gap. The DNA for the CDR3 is TGTGCCAGCAGCCGCCCCGGTCATGGCTACACCTTC. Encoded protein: CASSRPGHGYTF.

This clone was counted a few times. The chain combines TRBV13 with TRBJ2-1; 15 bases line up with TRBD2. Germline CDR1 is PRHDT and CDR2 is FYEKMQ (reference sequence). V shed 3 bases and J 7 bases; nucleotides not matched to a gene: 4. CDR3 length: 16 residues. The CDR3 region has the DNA TGTGCCAGCAGCTTCTCCGGGACTAGCGGGAGGAATGAGCAGTTCTTC. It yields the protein CASSFSGTSGRNEQFF.